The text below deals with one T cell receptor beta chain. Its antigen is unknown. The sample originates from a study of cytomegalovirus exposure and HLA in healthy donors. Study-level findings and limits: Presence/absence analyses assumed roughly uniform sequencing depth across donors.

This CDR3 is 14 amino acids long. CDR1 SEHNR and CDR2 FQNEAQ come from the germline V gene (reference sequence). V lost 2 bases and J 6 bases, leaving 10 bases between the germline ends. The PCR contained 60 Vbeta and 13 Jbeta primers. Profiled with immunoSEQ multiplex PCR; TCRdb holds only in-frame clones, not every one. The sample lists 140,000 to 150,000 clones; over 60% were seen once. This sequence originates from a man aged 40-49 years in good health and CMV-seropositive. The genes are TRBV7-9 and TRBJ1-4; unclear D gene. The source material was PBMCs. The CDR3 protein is CASSLLAEDEKLFF. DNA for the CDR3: TGTGCCAGCAGCTTATTGGCGGAGGATGAAAAACTGTTTTTT.